The subject of this entry is one T cell receptor (beta chain). This record belongs to a study of blood T cell repertoires in COVID-19. Original analysis: Nucleated cell number was recorded as an estimate derived from reference gene primer amplification. The repertoire was sequenced with immunoSEQ multiplex PCR; TCRdb's copy has only in-frame clones and lacks some. D and trimming were read from the DNA, whereas the V and J calls and clone size are those reported in that table. The table includes some 250,000 clones, approximately 88% detected once. V lost 5 bases and J lost 0; bases outside the gene matches: 10. There are 18 residues in the CDR3. The germline V gene has CDR1 MGHRA and CDR2 YSYEKL.

This TCR came from a woman aged 30 to 39 with acute or convalescent COVID-19. The rearrangement uses TRBV4-1 and TRBJ2-6; 7 bases align to TRBD1. The sequencing sample was made of peripheral blood. For the CDR3, the DNA is TGCGCCAGCAGCTGGCTCGGGACAGCGACCTCTGGGGCCAACGTCCTGACTTTC. It specifies CASSWLGTATSGANVLTF.